The 6 T cell receptor beta chains below were found in one sample sequenced in a study of CD8 T cells in Susac syndrome. cDNA came from roughly 0.47 to 1 ug RNA primed by random hexamers. TCRdb redid the calling of the immunoSEQ multiplex PCR reads with MiXCR, one entry per CDR3 protein. The repertoire holds approximately 180,000 distinct CDR3 sequences, approximately 93% seen once, with 0.09% to 0.095% in the top ten. The sample taken for sequencing was CD4+ T cells from PBMCs. The receptor source for this set is a human donor with multiple sclerosis.

The chain uses TRBV28 and TRBJ2-7, with D perhaps assigned TRBD1 or TRBD2 (5 bases each). Germline V CDR1 and CDR2: MDHEN, SYDVKM. Trimming removed 8 bases from V and 9 bases from J, with 20 bases in between. The CDR3 loop spans 13 amino acids. The CDR3 protein is CASFGIQGGGQYF. CDR3 bases: TGTGCCAGCTTCGGGATCCAGGGTGGAGGGCAGTACTTC.

CDR3 region: CASSQLLDFPHRPDTQYF. As DNA, the CDR3 is TGTGCCAGCAGTCAATTACTCGACTTTCCCCACCGTCCAGATACGCAGTATTTT. The chain recombines TRBV6-2 or TRBV6-3 with TRBJ2-3; no clear D. Germline loops: CDR1 MNHEY, CDR2 SVGEGT. V dropped 5 bases and J dropped 4 bases, with 25 bases sitting between them. The CDR3 extends over 18 amino acids.

The J gene is TRBJ1-1, the V gene TRBV6-6; no clear D gene. The CDR3 length is 15 residues. Trimming stripped 0 bases from V and 2 bases from J, with 10 bases between. The germline V gene encodes CDR1 MNHNY and CDR2 SVGAGI (reference sequence). In DNA form, the CDR3 reads TGTGCCAGCAGTTACTCGAAGACGGGAAACACTGAAGCTTTCTTT. Its protein is CASSYSKTGNTEAFF.

The rearrangement uses TRBV5-4 and TRBJ2-5; 7 bases are shared with TRBD2. CDR1 is SGHNT, CDR2 YYREEE, per germline (reference sequence). The CDR3 has 15 amino acids. Germline trimming cut 2 bases from V and 4 bases from J; bases unmatched to any gene: 8. The CDR3 sequence is CASSFRDYVSETQYF. The CDR3 DNA follows: TGTGCCAGCAGCTTCCGGGACTATGTGTCAGAGACCCAGTACTTC. Full variable domain (missing parts from reference TRBV5-4 and TRBJ2-5): ETGVTQSPTHLIKTRGQQVTLRCSSQSGHNTVSWYQQALGQGPQFIFQYYREEENGRGNFPPRFSGLQFPNYSSELNVNALELDDSALYLCASSFRDYVSETQYFGPGTRLLVL.

The rearrangement links TRBV6-2 or TRBV6-3 to TRBJ1-5, with D tentatively TRBD1 (6 bases). The V end lost 6 bases, the J end lost 0 bases, and 15 bases lay between the germline ends. Germline CDR1 MNHEY, CDR2 SVGEGT. The CDR3 sequence is 16 residues long. The CDR3 loop is CASRQGQGPSNQPQHF. For the CDR3, the DNA is TGTGCCAGCAGACAAGGGCAGGGGCCTAGCAATCAGCCCCAGCATTTT.

The chain combines TRBV5-1 with TRBJ2-1; D is perhaps TRBD1 (5 bases). CDR1 SGHRS and CDR2 YFSETQ come from the germline V gene. Trimming took off 0 bases at V and 3 bases at J, with 10 bases between the two ends. The CDR3 has 15 residues. The CDR3 protein is CASSLALQGYNEQFF. For the CDR3, the DNA is TGCGCCAGCAGCTTGGCTCTCCAGGGCTACAATGAGCAGTTCTTC.